This TCR beta chain was sequenced for a study of shared clonotypes between healthy human individuals. In the case of this clone: Its antigen is undetermined.

Germline CDR1 is SGDLS and CDR2 is YYNGEE. With V trimmed by 3 bases and J by 0 bases, 7 bases remained unmatched. The CDR3 totals 16 residues. Donation came from healthy HIV-negative adults that had no recent acute infections or vaccinations. Each donor was a Caucasian adult residing in Nashville, Tennessee. Profiled with immunoSEQ multiplex PCR; TCRdb holds only in-frame clones, not every one. The sample includes roughly 2.6 million clones, roughly nine tenths seen only once; the top ten take roughly 0.13%. Study results and caveats: Blood alone was sampled, and tissue repertoires likely differ.

This clonotype was sampled from a man in his late teens or twenties in good health. The V and J genes are TRBV9 and TRBJ1-1; 8 positions agree with TRBD1. The specimen was naive CD4+ T cells sorted from blood. Described subset: CD45RA+ positively selected. This chain's CDR3 is CASSAGTGALNTEAFF. In DNA form, the CDR3 reads TGTGCCAGCAGCGCGGGGACAGGCGCTTTGAACACTGAAGCTTTCTTT.